What follows are 16 T cell receptor beta chains derived from one specimen sequenced in a study of CD4 T cells in lung cancer. This table comes from immunoSEQ multiplex PCR, and its TCRdb copy is limited to in-frame clones, with some not included. The sample shows roughly 4,600 clones, around 74% of them seen only once. Sample: lung tumor tissue. Receptors were obtained from a man aged 55 to 69 with non-small cell lung cancer.

This clone appeared once. The CDR3 loop is CASKRTGGGETQYF. The CDR3 DNA reads as TGTGCCAGCAAAAGGACAGGGGGCGGGGAGACCCAGTACTTC. The genes are TRBV6-1 and TRBJ2-5; 11 nucleotides align to TRBD1. Germline loops: CDR1 MNHNS, CDR2 SASEGT. Trimming removed 7 bases from V and 5 bases from J; junction bases left unmatched: 6. The CDR3 spans 14 residues.

The rearrangement uses TRBV9 and TRBJ2-2, with TRBD1 matching 7 bases. Germline assignment: CDR1 SGDLS and CDR2 YYNGEE. J was trimmed by 3 bases and V by 2 bases; bases with no gene match: 7. The CDR3 spans 16 residues. The DNA for the CDR3 is TGTGCCAGCAGCGTTAGAGGGGGCGTCGACACCGGGGAGCTGTTTTTT. It specifies CASSVRGGVDTGELFF.

The V gene is TRBV9, the J gene TRBJ1-2; 9 bases are shared with TRBD1. V was pared by 0 bases and J by 7 bases, with 7 bases of the junction left unmatched. The CDR3 consists of 15 residues. The germline gives CDR1 SGDLS, CDR2 YYNGEE. The CDR3: CASSVATGQGGGYTF. In DNA form, the CDR3 reads TGTGCCAGCAGCGTAGCTACGGGACAGGGAGGTGGCTACACCTTC.

The V and J genes are TRBV13 and TRBJ2-3; 7 nucleotides match TRBD2. V gave up 0 bases and J gave up 3 bases; unmatched junction bases: 0. Germline lookup yields CDR1 PRHDT and CDR2 FYEKMQ (reference sequence). This CDR3 is built from 14 residues. CDR3 nucleotide sequence: TGTGCCAGCAGCTTAGGACTAGCGACAGATACGCAGTATTTT. Protein product: CASSLGLATDTQYF.

V gene TRBV10-2 combines with J gene TRBJ2-3; 11 nucleotides agree with TRBD2. Germline CDR1 reads WSHSY; CDR2 reads SAAADI. There are 16 residues in the CDR3. Germline trimming cut 6 bases from V and 4 bases from J; bases unmatched to any gene: 9. CDR3 region: CASSKNSGRAADTQYF. The CDR3 region has the DNA TGCGCCAGCAGCAAAAATAGCGGGAGGGCCGCAGATACGCAGTATTTT.

This chain links TRBV28 with TRBJ2-7, with 9 positions matching TRBD1. The V segment lost 7 bases and the J segment 3 bases; nucleotides outside the gene matches: 19. The CDR3 runs to 18 residues. Looked up from germline, CDR1 is MDHEN and CDR2 is SYDVKM. The chain's CDR3 is CASTPPPGRWDRVYEQYF. Here the CDR3 DNA reads TGTGCCAGCACTCCCCCACCCGGCCGCTGGGACAGGGTCTACGAGCAGTACTTC.

This chain connects TRBV18 to TRBJ2-6, with 8 bases lining up with TRBD1. This CDR3 comprises 16 residues. V was clipped by 4 bases and J by 2 bases; unmatched bases: 4. Per germline, CDR1 KGHSH and CDR2 LQKENI. The CDR3 protein is CASSLDRVAGANVLTF. Here the CDR3 DNA reads TGTGCCAGCTCACTGGACAGGGTGGCTGGGGCCAACGTCCTGACTTTC.

V gene TRBV4-2 combines with J gene TRBJ2-1; a weak D match, TRBD2 (6 bases). V was pared by 0 bases and J by 7 bases, with 13 bases between. This CDR3 contains 15 residues. Germline V gene lookup returns CDR1 LGHNA and CDR2 YNFKEQ. CDR3 region: CASSQDGTEVNEQFF. The CDR3 DNA sequence: TGTGCCAGCAGCCAAGACGGGACTGAGGTGAATGAGCAGTTCTTC.

The V call is TRBV20-1, the J call TRBJ1-2; TRBD1 might be the D (5 bases). The germline gives CDR1 DFQATT, CDR2 SNEGSKA (reference sequence). The CDR3 spans 11 residues. Trimming left V 3 bases short and J 8 bases short, with 10 bases between. The CDR3 is CSARDTRGYTF. DNA for the CDR3: TGCAGTGCTAGGGACACCCGCGGCTACACCTTC.

This clone came up a few times. The rearrangement uses TRBV10-1 and TRBJ1-3; D gene ambiguous. V was shortened by 6 bases and J by 0 bases, with 6 bases between the two germline ends. This CDR3 is 13 amino acids long. The germline V gene has CDR1 WNHNN and CDR2 SYGVQD (reference sequence). The CDR3 DNA is TGCGCCAGCAGCTATACCTCTGGAAACACCATATATTTT. Residues: CASSYTSGNTIYF.

The chain employs TRBV29-1 and TRBJ2-7; possible D gene TRBD1, 6 bases. From germline, CDR1 is SQVTM and CDR2 ANQGSEA. Trimming removed 6 bases from V and 6 bases from J, with 18 bases in between. There are 13 residues in the CDR3. The CDR3 protein is CSVVTGIDAEQYF. The CDR3 nucleotides read TGCAGCGTCGTAACAGGGATTGACGCCGAGCAGTACTTC.

The CDR3 region is CASSLGGYPETQYF. DNA of the CDR3: TGTGCCAGCAGCTTGGGAGGGTATCCAGAGACCCAGTACTTC. The rearrangement joins TRBV5-6 to TRBJ2-5; possibly TRBD2 for D (5 bases). V lost 0 bases and J 4 bases, leaving 10 bases between the germline ends. Germline V gene lookup returns CDR1 SGHDT and CDR2 YYEEEE. The CDR3 contains 14 residues.

This clone is deemed large. The rearrangement joins TRBV28 to TRBJ2-7, with a tentative D call TRBD1 (6 bases). The V end was cut by 6 bases, the J end by 6 bases, with 18 bases between. Germline V lookup: CDR1 MDHEN, CDR2 SYDVKM. The CDR3 spans 14 residues. The CDR3 loop reads CASRMVGAPGEQYF. CDR3 DNA sequence: TGTGCCAGCAGGATGGTGGGGGCCCCCGGCGAGCAGTACTTC. Looking up the rest from reference TRBV28 and TRBJ2-7 gives the full variable domain: DVKVTQSSRYLVKRTGEKVFLECVQDMDHENMFWYRQDPGLGLRLIYFSYDVKMKEKGDIPEGYSVSREKKERFSLILESASTNQTSMYLCASRMVGAPGEQYFGPGTRLTVT.

Here the CDR3 reads CASSIPNTAGYTF. CDR3 bases: TGTGCCAGTAGTATACCCAATACTGCGGGCTACACCTTC. The genes are TRBV19 and TRBJ1-2; D is uncertain. The ends were cut back, 2 bases at V and 8 bases at J, with 12 bases in the middle. The CDR3 consists of 13 residues. CDR1 and CDR2 (germline): LNHDA, SQIVND (reference sequence).

This clone was observed a handful of times. The chain is built from TRBV19 and TRBJ2-2; the D gene is possibly TRBD1 (6 bases). Germline CDR1 reads LNHDA; CDR2 reads SQIVND (reference sequence). The CDR3 covers 15 residues. The V and J ends lost 10 bases and 1 base respectively, with 16 bases between them. CDR3 amino acids: CANRAQGGNTGELFF. The CDR3 coding sequence is TGTGCCAACCGCGCACAAGGGGGGAACACCGGGGAGCTGTTTTTT.

The chain combines TRBV29-1 with TRBJ2-2; 7 nucleotides align to TRBD1. Germline loops: CDR1 SQVTM, CDR2 ANQGSEA. CDR3 length equals 13 residues. Losses at the gene ends were 6 bases for V and 3 bases for J; bases not matched to a gene: 4. The DNA for the CDR3 is TGCAGCGTGGACAGGTCGTACACCGGGGAGCTGTTTTTT. It translates to CSVDRSYTGELFF.